The rows below give T cell receptor beta chains drawn from one sample of a study of T cell repertoires in cytomegalovirus infection. Each CDR3 protein gets one entry after TCRdb re-called the reads with MiXCR. The sample contains 650,000 to 850,000 distinct CDR3 sequences, almost 30% of which appear only once. These TCRs are of unknown antigen specificity. The sample in question was cultured CD8+ T cells from PBMCs, obtained from culture after CMV antigen stimulation. Receptors were obtained from a human donor in good health (CMV status not recorded). Some clones in this sample may be carry-over from other donors' samples. Each CDR3 is given with its conserved first and last residue. A D gene is named only where the DNA matches it firmly. Clone size is not always given. Where it is, it says once, few, many or a class for expanded clones.

CDR3: CASSLKGVVTEAFF
DNA: TGTGCCAGTAGCTTAAAGGGGGTGGTCACTGAAGCTTTCTTT
length: 14
J: TRBJ1-1
size: -
V: TRBV19
D: -

CDR3: CASSLRDKPYNEQFF
DNA: TGTGCCAGCAGCTTGCGGGACAAGCCTTACAATGAGCAGTTCTTC
length: 15
J: TRBJ2-1
size: few
V: TRBV11-3
D: -

CDR3: CASGLVLTDWGDQRDTQYF
DNA: TGTGCTAGTGGTTTGGTCCTCACGGATTGGGGGGATCAGCGTGATACGCAGTATTTT
length: 19
J: TRBJ2-3
size: -
V: TRBV12-5
D: -

CDR3: CASSYSFSGGYNEQFF
DNA: TGTGCCAGCAGTTACTCCTTTAGCGGGGGCTACAATGAGCAGTTCTTC
length: 16
J: TRBJ2-1
size: -
V: TRBV6-5
D: TRBD2

CDR3: CATSRDLGTNQPQHF
DNA: TGTGCCACCAGCAGAGATCTGGGGACCAATCAGCCCCAGCATTTT
length: 15
J: TRBJ1-5
size: few
V: TRBV15
D: -

CDR3: CASSPRRDGYTF
DNA: TGTGCCAGCAGTCCTAGAAGAGATGGCTACACCTTC
length: 12
J: TRBJ1-2
size: -
V: TRBV2
D: -

CDR3: CASSPGTGQTEAFF
DNA: TGTGCCAGCAGCCCCGGGACAGGGCAGACTGAAGCTTTCTTT
length: 14
J: TRBJ1-1
size: few
V: TRBV7-6
D: TRBD1

CDR3: CASSQPGQGGTEAFF
DNA: TGCGCCAGCAGCCAACCGGGACAGGGAGGGACTGAAGCTTTCTTT
length: 15
J: TRBJ1-1
size: few
V: TRBV4-1
D: TRBD1

CDR3: CASSQAADRVNGYTF
DNA: TGCGCCAGCAGCCAAGCAGCGGACAGGGTAAATGGCTACACCTTC
length: 15
J: TRBJ1-2
size: -
V: TRBV4-1
D: TRBD1

CDR3: CASSYSGPPTGGYTF
DNA: TGTGCCAGCAGTTACTCCGGGCCCCCTACGGGAGGCTACACCTTC
length: 15
J: TRBJ1-2
size: many
V: TRBV6-5
D: -

CDR3: CASSMGGTEAFF
DNA: TGTGCCAGTAGTATGGGGGGCACTGAAGCTTTCTTT
length: 12
J: TRBJ1-1
size: many
V: TRBV19
D: -

CDR3: CASSPPSGVNSPLHF
DNA: TGTGCCAGCAGCCCGCCCAGTGGGGTTAATTCACCCCTCCACTTT
length: 15
J: TRBJ1-6
size: few
V: TRBV7-9
D: -

CDR3: CASSLRVRQGTYGYTF
DNA: TGTGCCAGCAGCTTAAGAGTTCGACAGGGGACCTATGGCTACACCTTC
length: 16
J: TRBJ1-2
size: few
V: TRBV7-2
D: TRBD1

CDR3: CASSGGTGEQPQHF
DNA: TGTGCCAGCAGCGGAGGGACAGGGGAACAGCCCCAGCATTTT
length: 14
J: TRBJ1-5
size: few
V: TRBV7-9
D: TRBD1

CDR3: CASSSDRMEAFF
DNA: TGTGCCAGCAGCTCCGACAGGATGGAAGCTTTCTTT
length: 12
J: TRBJ1-1
size: few
V: TRBV5-6
D: -

CDR3: CASGREWSTEAFF
DNA: TGTGCCAGCGGACGGGAATGGAGCACTGAAGCTTTCTTT
length: 13
J: TRBJ1-1
size: -
V: TRBV6-1
D: -

CDR3: CSVTTGSLNTEAFF
DNA: TGCAGCGTTACAACCGGGTCCTTGAACACTGAAGCTTTCTTT
length: 14
J: TRBJ1-1
size: -
V: TRBV29-1
D: -

CDR3: CASSYISGSLDTQYF
DNA: TGTGCCAGCAGTTACATAAGCGGGTCGTTAGATACGCAGTATTTT
length: 15
J: TRBJ2-3
size: -
V: TRBV6-5
D: -

CDR3: CASSLELAGGNEQFF
DNA: TGTGCCAGCAGCTTAGAACTAGCGGGGGGCAATGAGCAGTTCTTC
length: 15
J: TRBJ2-1
size: many
V: TRBV7-6
D: TRBD2

CDR3: CASSQAAGNIQYF
DNA: TGCGCCAGCAGCCAAGCCGCAGGAAACATTCAGTACTTC
length: 13
J: TRBJ2-4
size: -
V: TRBV4-1
D: -

CDR3: CASSLRRHSNQPQHF
DNA: TGTGCCAGCAGCTTACGGCGTCACAGCAATCAGCCCCAGCATTTT
length: 15
J: TRBJ1-5
size: many
V: TRBV7-2
D: -

CDR3: CASSLGPTGTQETQYF
DNA: TGTGCCAGCAGCTTAGGGCCGACAGGGACTCAAGAGACCCAGTACTTC
length: 16
J: TRBJ2-5
size: -
V: TRBV7-6
D: -

CDR3: CASSLEGTEQYF
DNA: TGTGCCAGCAGCTTAGAAGGTACGGAGCAGTACTTC
length: 12
J: TRBJ2-7
size: -
V: TRBV7-9
D: -

CDR3: CASSVASFRGGPRGDTQYF
DNA: TGTGCCAGCAGCGTAGCGTCTTTCCGCGGGGGGCCGAGGGGCGATACGCAGTATTTT
length: 19
J: TRBJ2-3
size: few
V: TRBV9
D: TRBD2

CDR3: CASSYPNLPSQDKRGKEQCF
DNA: TGTGCCAGCAGTTACCCTAATCTTCCTTCCCAGGATAAACGGGGCAAGGAGCAGTGCTTC
length: 20
J: TRBJ2-1
size: -
V: TRBV6-8
D: -